This TCR beta chain was captured by sequencing in a study of blood T cell repertoires in COVID-19 (TCRdb year 2020). About the full investigation: Samples covering the acute and convalescent phases of COVID-19 were provided by collaborators in the United States, Italy and Spain. The prospective study material was composed of cDNA or gDNA derived from T cells, B-cell-depleted T cells, or PBMCs. Deeply sampled blood TCRbeta repertoires from subjects exposed to, actively infected with, or recovered from COVID-19 were included in the dataset. The repertoires were released in a freely available public database intended as a resource for research on the immune response to SARS-CoV-2. Samples were obtained from the ongoing ImmuneRACE study (first 160 participants) and from over 1,000 subjects provided by 6 global collaborators. Nearly every sample came with metadata listing a de-identified subject ID, COVID-19 status, age in years and sex. HLA class I and class II types, where available, came from metadata supplied by the sample provider rather than from assay-based typing. Overall results and qualifications from the work: The quantity of clinical and demographic metadata differed by source and by participant and was supplied without curation.

Points on this clone: Its binding antigen is unknown. No base quality information exists; no much larger clone differs at one position.

Participants in the prospective study were aged 18 to 89 years, lived in 24 United States geographic areas, and enrolled through a virtual design. Cohort assignment in the prospective study relied on participant-reported clinical history from a screening survey and a study questionnaire. In the prospective study, mobile phlebotomists collected whole blood, serum and a nasopharyngeal or oropharyngeal swab from each participant. Additional blood draws and questionnaires over an approximately 2-month period could optionally be provided by prospective study participants. Prospective study blood samples were shipped either frozen or at room temperature before DNA extraction. CDR1 is given as LGHNA and CDR2 as YSLEER, both from the germline V gene. The CDR3 measures 11 amino acids from cysteine to phenylalanine. The sequence is cut down to CDR3 DNA, 33 bases in frame from base 1. V drops 5 bases and J drops 8 bases, leaving 7 bases in between.

TCRbeta CDR3 regions were amplified from genomic DNA by means of the immunoSEQ Assay, a bias-controlled multiplex PCR. On the study's bioinformatics: Nucleated cell counts per sample were estimated from amplification of reference gene primers within the assay. To quantify the absolute abundance of each unique TCRbeta CDR3 rearrangement, sequence reads were collapsed and filtered. For each sample, productive Simpson clonality was calculated by taking the square root of Simpson's diversity index across productive rearrangements. Imported from immuneACCESS, the table was reduced by TCRdb to in-frame sequences with V and J called. These copies leave out some clones; in studies compared against another copy, an unresolved V gene accounts for under half, and the cause of the remainder is not known. V and J calls and clone size come straight from that table; D and trimming were deduced from the DNA. The sample contains 130,000 to 150,000 clones, approximately 84% of them found a single time. The ten biggest clones cover 4.5% to 5.5% of the sample.

This sequence was found in a man between 40 and 49 years old with acute COVID-19. The chain couples TRBV4-3 to TRBJ1-3; the D gene is perhaps TRBD1, on 5 matching bases. Sequenced material: PBMCs or T cells enriched from blood (not recorded which). DNA sequence: TGCGCCAGCAGCTCGGGGGACACCATATATTTT. Protein translation: CASSSGDTIYF.